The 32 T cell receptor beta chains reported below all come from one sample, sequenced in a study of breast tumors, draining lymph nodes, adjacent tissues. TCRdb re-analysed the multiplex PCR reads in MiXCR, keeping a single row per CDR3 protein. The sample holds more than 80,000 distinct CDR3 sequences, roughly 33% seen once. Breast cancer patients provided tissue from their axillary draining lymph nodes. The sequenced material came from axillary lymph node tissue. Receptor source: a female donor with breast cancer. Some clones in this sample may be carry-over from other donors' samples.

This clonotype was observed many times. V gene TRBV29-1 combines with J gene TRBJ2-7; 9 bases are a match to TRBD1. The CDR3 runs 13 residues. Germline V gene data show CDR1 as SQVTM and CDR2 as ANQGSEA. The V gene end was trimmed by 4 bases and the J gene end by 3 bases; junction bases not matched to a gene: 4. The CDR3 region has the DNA TGCAGCGTTGGGGGACAGGGACGCTACGAGCAGTACTTC. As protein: CSVGGQGRYEQYF.

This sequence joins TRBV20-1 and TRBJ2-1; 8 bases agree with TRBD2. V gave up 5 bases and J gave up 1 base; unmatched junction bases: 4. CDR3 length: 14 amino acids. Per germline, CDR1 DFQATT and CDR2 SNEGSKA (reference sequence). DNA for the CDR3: TGCAGTGCTCGACGGGGGGGTTCCTACAATGAGCAGTTCTTC. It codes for CSARRGGSYNEQFF.

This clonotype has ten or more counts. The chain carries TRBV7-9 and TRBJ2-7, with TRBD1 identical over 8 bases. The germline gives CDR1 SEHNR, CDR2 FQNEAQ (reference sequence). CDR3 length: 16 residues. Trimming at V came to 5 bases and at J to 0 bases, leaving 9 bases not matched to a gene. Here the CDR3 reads CASSPWGQVSSYEQYF. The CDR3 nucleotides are TGTGCCAGCAGCCCGTGGGGACAGGTTAGCTCCTACGAGCAGTACTTC.

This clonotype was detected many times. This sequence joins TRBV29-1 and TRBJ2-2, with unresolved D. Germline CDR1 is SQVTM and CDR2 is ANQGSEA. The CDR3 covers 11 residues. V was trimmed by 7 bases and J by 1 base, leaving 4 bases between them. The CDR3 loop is CSAGNTGELFF. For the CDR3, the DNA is TGCAGCGCAGGGAACACCGGGGAGCTGTTTTTT.

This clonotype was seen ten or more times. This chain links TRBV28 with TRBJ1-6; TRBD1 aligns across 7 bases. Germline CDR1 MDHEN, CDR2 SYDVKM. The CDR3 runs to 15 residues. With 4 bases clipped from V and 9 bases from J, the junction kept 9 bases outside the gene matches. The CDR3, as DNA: TGTGCCAGCAGTTCGCCCCGGACAGGAGGTTCACCCCTCCACTTT. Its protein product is CASSSPRTGGSPLHF.

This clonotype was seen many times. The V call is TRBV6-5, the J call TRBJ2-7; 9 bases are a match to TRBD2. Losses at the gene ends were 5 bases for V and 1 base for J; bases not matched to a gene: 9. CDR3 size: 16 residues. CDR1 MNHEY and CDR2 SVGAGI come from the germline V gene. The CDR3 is CASSRTLAGESYEQYF. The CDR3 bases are TGTGCCAGCAGTAGAACCTTAGCGGGAGAATCCTACGAGCAGTACTTC.

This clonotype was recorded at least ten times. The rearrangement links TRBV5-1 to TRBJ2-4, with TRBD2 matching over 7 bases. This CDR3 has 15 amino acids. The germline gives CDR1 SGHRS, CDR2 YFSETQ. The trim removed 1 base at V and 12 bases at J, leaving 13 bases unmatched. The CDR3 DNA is TGCGCCAGCAGCTTGAGTTCTGGACGAGAGCGGGGTCAGTACTTC. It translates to CASSLSSGRERGQYF. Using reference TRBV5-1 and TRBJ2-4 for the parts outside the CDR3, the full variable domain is KAGVTQTPRYLIKTRGQQVTLSCSPISGHRSVSWYQQTPGQGLQFLFEYFSETQRNKGNFPGRFSGRQFSNSRSEMNVSTLELGDSALYLCASSLSSGRERGQYFGAGTRLSVL.

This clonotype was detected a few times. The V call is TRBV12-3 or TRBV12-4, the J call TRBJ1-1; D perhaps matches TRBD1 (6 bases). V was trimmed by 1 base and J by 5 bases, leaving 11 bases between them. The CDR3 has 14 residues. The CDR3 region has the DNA TGTGCCAGCAGTTTAGGGAGGGGGGAAACTGAAGCTTTCTTT. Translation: CASSLGRGETEAFF.

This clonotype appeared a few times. The CDR3 loop is CASSLRVGSLNTEAFF. CDR3 nucleotides: TGTGCCAGCAGCTTGAGGGTCGGCAGTTTAAACACTGAAGCTTTCTTT. The V call is TRBV5-6, the J call TRBJ1-1, with D unresolved. CDR1 is SGHDT and CDR2 is YYEEEE in the germline V gene. CDR3 length: 16 residues. V gave up 1 base and J gave up 2 bases, with 15 bases separating them.

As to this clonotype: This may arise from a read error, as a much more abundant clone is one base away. The CDR3 nucleotides read TGTGCCAGCCCTCCTACCGGGACAGGGCTAGAAAAACTGTTTTTT. This gives the protein CASPPTGTGLEKLFF. The genes are TRBV18 and TRBJ1-4; TRBD1 matches 9 bases. V shed 8 bases and J 8 bases; nucleotides not matched to a gene: 12. Germline loops: CDR1 KGHSH, CDR2 LQKENI. The CDR3 totals 15 residues. The entire variable domain, with the rest obtained from reference TRBV18 and TRBJ1-4, is as follows: NAGVMQNPRHLVRRRGQEARLRCSPMKGHSHVYWYRQLPEEGLKFMVYLQKENIIDESGMPKERFSAEFPKEGPSILRIQQVVRGDSAAYFCASPPTGTGLEKLFFGSGTQLSVL.

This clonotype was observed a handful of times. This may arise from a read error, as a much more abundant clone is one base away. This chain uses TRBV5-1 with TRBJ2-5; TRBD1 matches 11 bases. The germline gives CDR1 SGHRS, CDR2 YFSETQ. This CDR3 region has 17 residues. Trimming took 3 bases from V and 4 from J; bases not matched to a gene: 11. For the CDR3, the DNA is TGCGCCAGCAGCTCCGGACCCGGACAGGGGGCTGGAGAGACCCAGTACTTC. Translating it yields CASSSGPGQGAGETQYF.

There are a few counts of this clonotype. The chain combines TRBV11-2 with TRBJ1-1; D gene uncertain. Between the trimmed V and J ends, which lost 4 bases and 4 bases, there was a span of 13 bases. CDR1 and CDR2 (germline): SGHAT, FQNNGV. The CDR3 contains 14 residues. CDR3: CASSSFKDSTEAFF. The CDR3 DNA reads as TGTGCCAGCAGCTCGTTTAAGGATTCCACTGAAGCTTTCTTT.

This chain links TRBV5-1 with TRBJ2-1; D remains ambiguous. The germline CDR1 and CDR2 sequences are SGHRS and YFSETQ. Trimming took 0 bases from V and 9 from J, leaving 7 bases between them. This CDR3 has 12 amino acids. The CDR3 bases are TGCGCCAGCAGCTTGGTCGTGAGTGAGCAGTTCTTC. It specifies CASSLVVSEQFF.

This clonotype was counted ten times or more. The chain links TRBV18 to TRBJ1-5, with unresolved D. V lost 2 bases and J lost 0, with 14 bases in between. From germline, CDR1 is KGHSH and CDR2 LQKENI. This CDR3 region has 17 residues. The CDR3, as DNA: TGTGCCAGCTCACCATACCGGGAACCTTATAGCAATCAGCCCCAGCATTTT. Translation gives CASSPYREPYSNQPQHF.

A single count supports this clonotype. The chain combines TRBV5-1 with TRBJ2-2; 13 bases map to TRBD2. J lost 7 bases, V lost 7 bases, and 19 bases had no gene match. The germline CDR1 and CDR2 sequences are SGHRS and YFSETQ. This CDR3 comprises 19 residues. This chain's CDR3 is CASFHPQSGTSGIGGELFF. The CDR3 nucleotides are TGCGCCAGCTTCCACCCGCAGTCCGGGACTAGCGGGATCGGCGGGGAGCTGTTTTTT. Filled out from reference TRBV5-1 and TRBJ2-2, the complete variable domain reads KAGVTQTPRYLIKTRGQQVTLSCSPISGHRSVSWYQQTPGQGLQFLFEYFSETQRNKGNFPGRFSGRQFSNSRSEMNVSTLELGDSALYLCASFHPQSGTSGIGGELFFGEGSRLTVL.

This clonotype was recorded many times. The CDR3 nucleotides read TGCAGTGCTAGAGATCCAGGGAATCCAGGAAACACCATATATTTT. Translation: CSARDPGNPGNTIYF. The V gene is TRBV20-1, the J gene TRBJ1-3; tentative D call: TRBD1 (5 bases). From germline, CDR1 is DFQATT and CDR2 SNEGSKA (reference sequence). This CDR3 is 15 amino acids long. Trimming took 0 bases from V and 4 from J, leaving 13 bases between them.

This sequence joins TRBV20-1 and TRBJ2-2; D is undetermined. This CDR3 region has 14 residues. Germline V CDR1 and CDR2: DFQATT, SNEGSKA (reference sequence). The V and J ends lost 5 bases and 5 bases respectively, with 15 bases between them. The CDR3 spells CSAGPVAGTGELFF. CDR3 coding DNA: TGCAGTGCTGGACCCGTAGCAGGAACCGGGGAGCTGTTTTTT.

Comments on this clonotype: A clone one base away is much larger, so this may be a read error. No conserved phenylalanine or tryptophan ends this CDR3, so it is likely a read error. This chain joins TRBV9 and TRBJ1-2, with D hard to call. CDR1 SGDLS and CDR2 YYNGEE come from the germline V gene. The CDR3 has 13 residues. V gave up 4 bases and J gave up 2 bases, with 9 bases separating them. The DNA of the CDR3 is TGTGCCAGCAGCCTTTTCATAAACTATGGCTACACCTCC. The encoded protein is CASSLFINYGYTS.

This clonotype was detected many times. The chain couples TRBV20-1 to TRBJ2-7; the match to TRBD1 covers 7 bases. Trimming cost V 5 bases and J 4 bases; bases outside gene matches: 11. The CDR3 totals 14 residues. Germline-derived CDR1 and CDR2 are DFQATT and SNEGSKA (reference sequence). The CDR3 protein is CSARLTGERYEQYF. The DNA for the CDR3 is TGCAGTGCTCGGTTAACAGGGGAAAGGTACGAGCAGTACTTC.

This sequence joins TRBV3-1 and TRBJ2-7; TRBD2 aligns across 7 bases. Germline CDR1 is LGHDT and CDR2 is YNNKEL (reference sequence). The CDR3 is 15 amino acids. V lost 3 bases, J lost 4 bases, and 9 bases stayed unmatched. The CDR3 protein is CASSHLWGGLYEQYF. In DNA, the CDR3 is TGTGCCAGCAGCCATCTATGGGGGGGTTTATACGAGCAGTACTTC.

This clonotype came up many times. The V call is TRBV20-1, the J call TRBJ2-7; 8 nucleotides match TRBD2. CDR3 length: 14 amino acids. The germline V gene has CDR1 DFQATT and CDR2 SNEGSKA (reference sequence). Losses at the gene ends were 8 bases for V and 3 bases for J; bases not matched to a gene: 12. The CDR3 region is CSPLVPSGFYEQYF. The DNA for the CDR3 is TGCAGTCCTCTGGTTCCTAGCGGGTTCTACGAGCAGTACTTC.

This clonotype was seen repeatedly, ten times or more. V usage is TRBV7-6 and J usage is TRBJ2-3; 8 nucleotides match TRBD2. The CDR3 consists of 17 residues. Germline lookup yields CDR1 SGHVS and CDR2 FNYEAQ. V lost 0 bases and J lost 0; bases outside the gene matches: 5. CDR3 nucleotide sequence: TGTGCCAGCAGCTTAGCCGGGCGGGGGGCCAGCACAGATACGCAGTATTTT. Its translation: CASSLAGRGASTDTQYF.

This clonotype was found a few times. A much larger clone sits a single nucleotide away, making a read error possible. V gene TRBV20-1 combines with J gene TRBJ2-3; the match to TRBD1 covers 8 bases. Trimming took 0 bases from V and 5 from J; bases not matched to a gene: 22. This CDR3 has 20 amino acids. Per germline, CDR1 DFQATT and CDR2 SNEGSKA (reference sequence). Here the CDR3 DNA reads TGCAGTGCTAGAGATCGATTCGGGGCGGCAGGGACAGGTCTTGGAGATACGCAGTATTTT. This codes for CSARDRFGAAGTGLGDTQYF.

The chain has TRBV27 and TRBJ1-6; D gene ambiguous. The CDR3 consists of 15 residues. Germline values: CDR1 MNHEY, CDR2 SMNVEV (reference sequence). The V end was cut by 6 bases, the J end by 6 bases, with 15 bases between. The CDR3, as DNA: TGTGCCAGCAGCCGCGCGACGGGCATTAATTCACCCCTCCACTTT. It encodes CASSRATGINSPLHF.

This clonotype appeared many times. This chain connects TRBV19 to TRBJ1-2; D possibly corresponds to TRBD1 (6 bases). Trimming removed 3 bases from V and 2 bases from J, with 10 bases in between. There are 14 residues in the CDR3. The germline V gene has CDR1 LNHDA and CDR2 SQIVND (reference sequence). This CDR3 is CASSMGTGNYGYTF. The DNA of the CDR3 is TGTGCCAGTAGTATGGGAACAGGGAACTATGGCTACACCTTC.

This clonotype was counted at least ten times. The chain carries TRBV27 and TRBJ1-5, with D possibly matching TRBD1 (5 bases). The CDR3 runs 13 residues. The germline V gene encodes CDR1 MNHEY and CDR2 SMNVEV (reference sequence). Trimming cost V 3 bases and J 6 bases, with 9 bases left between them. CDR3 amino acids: CASSLTVSQPQHF. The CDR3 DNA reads TGTGCCAGCAGTTTGACAGTAAGTCAGCCCCAGCATTTT.

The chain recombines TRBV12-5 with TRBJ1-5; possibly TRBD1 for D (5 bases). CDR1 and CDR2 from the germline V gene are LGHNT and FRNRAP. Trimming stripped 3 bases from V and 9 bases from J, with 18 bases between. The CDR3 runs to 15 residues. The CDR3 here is CASGFAARGGRPQHF. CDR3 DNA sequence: TGTGCTAGTGGTTTCGCGGCGAGGGGAGGTCGGCCCCAGCATTTT.

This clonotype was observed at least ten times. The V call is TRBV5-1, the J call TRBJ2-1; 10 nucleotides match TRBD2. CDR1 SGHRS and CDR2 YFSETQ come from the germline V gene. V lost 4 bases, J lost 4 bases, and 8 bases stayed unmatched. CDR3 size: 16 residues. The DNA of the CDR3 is TGCGCCAGCAGCGGAATAGCGGGAGGAATATACAATGAGCAGTTCTTC. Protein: CASSGIAGGIYNEQFF.

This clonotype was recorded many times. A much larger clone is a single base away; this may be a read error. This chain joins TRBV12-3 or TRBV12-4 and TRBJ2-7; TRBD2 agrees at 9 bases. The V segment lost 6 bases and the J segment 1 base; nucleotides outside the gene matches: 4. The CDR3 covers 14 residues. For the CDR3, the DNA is TGTGCCAGCAGAGACGGACTAGCGTCCTACGAGCAGTACTTC. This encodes CASRDGLASYEQYF.

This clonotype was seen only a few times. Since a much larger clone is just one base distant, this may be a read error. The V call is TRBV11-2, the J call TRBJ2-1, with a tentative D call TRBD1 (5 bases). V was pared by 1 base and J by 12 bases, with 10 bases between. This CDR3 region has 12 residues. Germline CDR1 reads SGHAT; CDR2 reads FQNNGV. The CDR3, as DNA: TGTGCCAGCAGCTTAGGCTTCAGGGCGCAGTTCTTC. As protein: CASSLGFRAQFF. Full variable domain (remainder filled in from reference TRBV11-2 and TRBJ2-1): EAGVAQSPRYKIIEKRQSVAFWCNPISGHATLYWYQQILGQGPKLLIQFQNNGVVDDSQLPKDRFSAERLKGVDSTLKIQPAKLEDSAVYLCASSLGFRAQFFGPGTRLTVL.

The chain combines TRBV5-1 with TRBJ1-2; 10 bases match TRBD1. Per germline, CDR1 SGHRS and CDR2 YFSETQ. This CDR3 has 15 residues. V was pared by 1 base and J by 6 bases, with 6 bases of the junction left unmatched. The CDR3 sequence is CASSLRTGGLDGYTF. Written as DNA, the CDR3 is TGCGCCAGCAGCTTGAGGACAGGGGGTTTGGATGGCTACACCTTC. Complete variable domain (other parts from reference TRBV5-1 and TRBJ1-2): KAGVTQTPRYLIKTRGQQVTLSCSPISGHRSVSWYQQTPGQGLQFLFEYFSETQRNKGNFPGRFSGRQFSNSRSEMNVSTLELGDSALYLCASSLRTGGLDGYTFGSGTRLTVV.

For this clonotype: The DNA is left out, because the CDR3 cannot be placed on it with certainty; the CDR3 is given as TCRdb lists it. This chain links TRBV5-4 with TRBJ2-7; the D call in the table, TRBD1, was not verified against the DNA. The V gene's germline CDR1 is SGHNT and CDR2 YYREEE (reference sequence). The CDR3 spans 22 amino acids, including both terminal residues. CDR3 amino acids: CASSFYICSAIPSGGRAYEQYF.